This T cell receptor (beta chain) was sequenced for a study of T cell repertoires in cytomegalovirus infection. The table lists this clonotype with a count of one. Its antigen is undetermined. The CDR3 loop spans 13 amino acids. V gave up 6 bases and J gave up 8 bases, with 17 bases separating them. CDR1 and CDR2 from the germline V gene are SGHNT and YYREEE (reference sequence). TCRdb fed the reads into MiXCR, producing one record per CDR3 protein. The data show around 300,000 distinct CDR3 sequences, roughly 21% seen once. The chain has TRBV5-4 and TRBJ1-1; no reliable D call. The sequence was collected from a human donor in good health (CMV status not recorded). Some clones in this sample may be carry-over from other donors' samples. The specimen comprised cultured PBMCs, sampled from culture after CMV antigen stimulation. CDR3 protein: CASTTDGQGEAFF. CDR3 in DNA: TGTGCCAGCACCACGGACGGCCAAGGGGAAGCTTTCTTT.